This TCR beta chain was identified in a study of blood T cell repertoires in COVID-19 (TCRdb year 2020). Study-wide context: Collaborator samples came from the United States, Italy and Spain and covered acute and convalescent phases of COVID-19. Where HLA class I and class II types were available, the types were taken from metadata supplied by the sample provider, not from assay-based typing. The samples were drawn from the first 160 participants of the ongoing ImmuneRACE study and from 950 to 1,500 subjects provided by 6 global collaborators. The material from the prospective study consisted of cDNA or gDNA derived from T cells, B-cell-depleted T cells, or PBMCs. Deeply sampled blood TCRbeta repertoires from subjects exposed to, actively infected with, or recovered from COVID-19 were included in the dataset. The repertoires were made available in a free public database intended to serve as a resource for research on the immune response to SARS-CoV-2. Sample metadata almost always included a de-identified subject ID, COVID-19 status, age in years and sex.

Study-wide findings and limitations: How much clinical and demographic metadata was included differed by source and by participant, and the metadata was provided uncurated.

This clone showed up just once. The target of this receptor is not known. Base qualities are not at hand, and no much larger clone is one base apart. The CDR3 runs 14 amino acids, cysteine and phenylalanine included. The kept DNA is CDR3 alone, 42 bases in frame from the first base. The germline V gene encodes CDR1 LNHDA and CDR2 SQIVND (reference sequence). V has 5 bases trimmed and J has 7 bases trimmed; junction bases matching no gene number 5. Collaborating institutions collected whole blood in K2EDTA tubes following their own protocols. For TCRbeta analysis, collaborators shipped samples as frozen whole blood, isolated PBMCs, or DNA extracted from either of those sample types. TCRbeta CDR3 regions were amplified from genomic DNA using the immunoSEQ Assay, a bias-controlled multiplex PCR. On the study's bioinformatics: Within the assay, amplification of reference gene primers was used to estimate how many nucleated cells each sample contained. To quantify the absolute abundance of each unique TCRbeta CDR3 rearrangement, sequence reads were collapsed and filtered. For each sample, productive Simpson clonality was calculated as the square root of Simpson's diversity index across productive rearrangements. Imported from immuneACCESS, the table was reduced by TCRdb to in-frame sequences with V and J called. These copies leave out some clones; in studies compared against another copy, an unresolved V gene accounts for under half, and the cause of the remainder is not known. V and J calls and clone size are copied from that table; D and trimming were computed from the DNA. The sample records approximately 230,000 clones, 87% of which are singletons. The ten largest clones take up roughly 3.1% of the sample.

The sample taken for sequencing was peripheral blood. This receptor chain uses TRBV19 and TRBJ2-4, and 10 bases in between align with TRBD1. This TCR came from a man aged 18 to 30 with active or convalescent COVID-19. CDR3 loop: CASSSGTGDNIQYF. The DNA sequence follows: TGTGCCAGTAGTTCCGGGACAGGGGACAACATTCAGTACTTC. The CDR3 plus the reference TRBV19 and TRBJ2-4 genes for the other parts give the full variable domain: DGGITQSPKYLFRKEGQNVTLSCEQNLNHDAMYWYRQDPGQGLRLIYYSQIVNDFQKGDIAEGYSVSREKKESFPLTVTSAQKNPTAFYLCASSSGTGDNIQYFGAGTRLSVL.